The 26 T cell receptor beta chains given below trace back to one sample, sequenced in a study of OX40 agonist ivuxolimab in advanced cancers. The repertoire was sequenced with immunoSEQ multiplex PCR; TCRdb's copy has only in-frame clones and lacks some. The profile shows 55,000 to 70,000 clones, approximately 90% of them singletons. The sequenced sample was CD4+ or CD8+ T cells sorted from blood, obtained in a trial of the OX40 agonist ivuxolimab. Every receptor here comes from an adult with an advanced solid tumor such as melanoma, head and neck, liver or kidney cancer.

The J gene is TRBJ2-7, the V gene TRBV5-1; the D gene could be TRBD1 or TRBD2 (5 bases each). Germline CDR1 reads SGHRS; CDR2 reads YFSETQ. This CDR3 is built from 16 residues. Between the trimmed V and J ends, which lost 0 bases and 2 bases, there was a span of 15 bases. CDR3: CASSLVGGERPYEQYF. DNA of the CDR3: TGCGCCAGCAGCTTGGTTGGGGGTGAGCGCCCCTACGAGCAGTACTTC. The full variable domain, rest sourced from reference TRBV5-1 and TRBJ2-7, is KAGVTQTPRYLIKTRGQQVTLSCSPISGHRSVSWYQQTPGQGLQFLFEYFSETQRNKGNFPGRFSGRQFSNSRSEMNVSTLELGDSALYLCASSLVGGERPYEQYFGPGTRLTVT.

This clone was detected only once. CDR3 sequence: CASSFEGGNTEAFF. The CDR3 DNA reads as TGTGCCAGCAGCTTTGAAGGGGGGAACACTGAAGCTTTCTTT. The J gene is TRBJ1-1, the V gene TRBV5-6; weak D call: TRBD1 (6 bases). The CDR3 covers 14 residues. CDR1 and CDR2 (germline): SGHDT, YYEEEE. Trimming stripped 2 bases from V and 1 base from J, with 9 bases between.

The V call is TRBV21-1, the J call TRBJ2-7; TRBD1 is the table's D call, not checked against the DNA. TRBV21-1 is a listed pseudogene. CDR3 length: 16 residues. CDR3 coding DNA: TGTGCCAGCAGCAAAGGAAGGGACAGGAGAGCCTGCGAGCAGTACTTC. Its protein product is CASSKGRDRRACEQYF.

The J gene is TRBJ2-2, the V gene TRBV18; D tentatively reads TRBD1 or TRBD2 (5 bases each). The CDR3 is made up of 13 amino acids. Germline V lookup: CDR1 KGHSH, CDR2 LQKENI. The ends were cut back, 9 bases at V and 2 bases at J, with 10 bases in the middle. The CDR3 nucleotides are TGTGCCAGTTTTGGGGGTAACACCGGGGAGCTGTTTTTT. Translation: CASFGGNTGELFF.

This chain connects TRBV5-4 to TRBJ2-7; perhaps TRBD1 as D (6 bases). CDR3 size: 16 residues. V dropped 3 bases and J dropped 1 base, with 17 bases sitting between them. Per germline, CDR1 SGHNT and CDR2 YYREEE (reference sequence). This CDR3 is CASSYATGPGSYEQYF. CDR3 DNA: TGTGCCAGCAGCTACGCGACAGGACCGGGATCCTACGAGCAGTACTTC.

The CDR3 loop is CASSLAIGQASGNTIYF. CDR3 in DNA: TGTGCCAGCAGCTTAGCTATAGGGCAGGCCTCTGGAAACACCATATATTTT. The J gene is TRBJ1-3, the V gene TRBV7-6; D gene unclear. With 0 bases removed from V and 0 bases from J, the gap between germline ends came to 12 bases. The CDR3 has 17 residues. Germline V gives CDR1 SGHVS, CDR2 FNYEAQ.

The rearrangement joins TRBV25-1 to TRBJ2-1, with D possibly being TRBD1 (6 bases). Germline V gene sequence: CDR1 MGHDK, CDR2 SYGVNS. V was trimmed by 7 bases and J by 8 bases, leaving 9 bases between them. The CDR3 is 11 residues long. CDR3 amino acids: CASKKGDEQFF. DNA of the CDR3: TGTGCCAGCAAAAAGGGGGATGAGCAGTTCTTC.

This chain joins TRBV6-5 and TRBJ2-1, with D perhaps TRBD2 (5 bases). Germline CDR1 reads MNHEY; CDR2 reads SVGAGI. The germline V and J ends were trimmed by 2 bases and 8 bases, with 16 bases remaining between them. The CDR3 contains 15 residues. The CDR3 loop is CASSYRATLGDEQFF. The CDR3 DNA is TGTGCCAGCAGTTACCGAGCGACCCTCGGGGATGAGCAGTTCTTC.

This rearrangement joins TRBV7-9 to TRBJ1-1; D is possibly TRBD1 (5 bases). The V end lost 6 bases, the J end lost 0 bases, and 14 bases lay between the germline ends. CDR3 size: 15 residues. Germline CDR1 is SEHNR and CDR2 is FQNEAQ (reference sequence). The CDR3: CASRFLPGLNTEAFF. The CDR3 bases are TGTGCCAGCAGATTCCTCCCGGGACTGAACACTGAAGCTTTCTTT.

This clone was seen once. The genes are TRBV6-5 and TRBJ2-7; TRBD1 might be the D (6 bases). Germline CDR1 is MNHEY and CDR2 is SVGAGI. The CDR3 spans 16 residues. V was shortened by 0 bases and J by 5 bases, with 17 bases between the two germline ends. CDR3 bases: TGTGCCAGCAGTTACTCGTTTGGTGACAGGTTACACGAGCAGTACTTC. Protein sequence: CASSYSFGDRLHEQYF.

This clone has a handful of counts. The rearrangement links TRBV6-5 to TRBJ1-1, with D possibly matching TRBD1 (6 bases). The V end was cut by 2 bases, the J end by 3 bases, with 7 bases between. CDR3 length equals 13 residues. Germline CDR1 reads MNHEY; CDR2 reads SVGAGI. In nucleotides, the CDR3 is TGTGCCAGCAGTTACGGGGGGCACACTGAAGCTTTCTTT. Amino acids: CASSYGGHTEAFF.

The chain has TRBV7-9 and TRBJ1-1, with a possible D match to TRBD1 (6 bases). V shed 4 bases and J shed 4 bases, with 13 bases lying between them. The CDR3 totals 14 residues. Germline V gives CDR1 SEHNR, CDR2 FQNEAQ (reference sequence). The chain's CDR3 is CASSSPGAVTEAFF. DNA of the CDR3: TGTGCCAGCAGCTCTCCGGGGGCAGTCACTGAAGCTTTCTTT.

This sequence joins TRBV6-1 and TRBJ1-1; 8 nucleotides line up with TRBD1. The CDR3 runs 15 residues. V trimming: 2 bases; J trimming: 2 bases; junction bases outside the gene matches: 4. Germline V gives CDR1 MNHNS, CDR2 SASEGT. The CDR3 DNA follows: TGTGCCAGCAGTGAACTCCCAGGGGGCAACACTGAAGCTTTCTTT. Amino acid sequence: CASSELPGGNTEAFF.

The gene calls are TRBV4-2 and TRBJ2-7; no clear D. Trimming shortened V by 7 bases and J by 6 bases, and 16 bases separated the two germline ends. The CDR3 totals 13 residues. Germline-derived CDR1 and CDR2 are LGHNA and YNFKEQ. The CDR3 coding sequence is TGTGCCAGCACCTCGTTGGGGTTGGGCGAGCAGTACTTC. Translated, it gives CASTSLGLGEQYF.

This chain joins TRBV20-1 and TRBJ2-5; possibly TRBD2 for D (5 bases). CDR3 length: 11 residues. Trimming cost V 4 bases and J 5 bases, with 8 bases left between them. Germline V CDR1 and CDR2: DFQATT, SNEGSKA (reference sequence). In DNA form, the CDR3 reads TGCAGTGCTACTACGGGGGAGACCCAGTACTTC. Translated: CSATTGETQYF.

This chain uses TRBV29-1 with TRBJ2-7; D remains ambiguous. In germline, CDR1 is SQVTM, CDR2 ANQGSEA. The CDR3 has 12 amino acids. Trimming pared 4 bases from V and 0 bases from J, leaving 7 bases between. CDR3 sequence (DNA): TGCAGCGTTGCAGGTGACTCCTACGAGCAGTACTTC. Its translation: CSVAGDSYEQYF.

The gene calls are TRBV4-3 and TRBJ2-2, with a tentative D call TRBD2 (7 bases). V lost 0 bases to trimming and J lost 0 bases, with 17 bases between them. Germline V gene data show CDR1 as LGHNA and CDR2 as YSLEER. The CDR3 is 19 amino acids. The CDR3: CASSQDYLRRGPNTGELFF. The CDR3 nucleotides are TGCGCCAGCAGCCAAGATTACCTCAGGCGGGGGCCGAACACCGGGGAGCTGTTTTTT.

The gene calls are TRBV4-2 and TRBJ1-1, with a tentative D call TRBD1 (6 bases). This CDR3 has 16 residues. From germline, CDR1 is LGHNA and CDR2 YNFKEQ. V was pared by 0 bases and J by 3 bases, with 14 bases between. The CDR3 loop is CASSQDSGVGYTEAFF. In DNA, the CDR3 is TGTGCCAGCAGCCAAGATTCAGGGGTGGGGTACACTGAAGCTTTCTTT.

The chain couples TRBV5-1 to TRBJ2-3; D not certain. Germline CDR1 is SGHRS and CDR2 is YFSETQ. V lost 1 base to trimming and J lost 4 bases, with 10 bases between them. The CDR3 contains 14 residues. Here the CDR3 reads CASSLKPLADTQYF. As DNA, the CDR3 is TGCGCCAGCAGCTTGAAACCCCTAGCAGATACGCAGTATTTT. Supplemented by reference TRBV5-1 and TRBJ2-3, the full variable domain reads KAGVTQTPRYLIKTRGQQVTLSCSPISGHRSVSWYQQTPGQGLQFLFEYFSETQRNKGNFPGRFSGRQFSNSRSEMNVSTLELGDSALYLCASSLKPLADTQYFGPGTRLTVL.

The CDR3 sequence: CASSQAAPRGLAKNIQYF. CDR3 nucleotide sequence: TGCGCCAGCAGCCAAGCTGCACCAAGGGGGCTAGCCAAAAACATTCAGTACTTC. This chain joins TRBV4-3 and TRBJ2-4; 7 positions agree with TRBD1. CDR3 size: 18 residues. Trimming took 1 base from V and 0 from J; bases not matched to a gene: 9. Germline V gene sequence: CDR1 LGHNA, CDR2 YSLEER.

V gene TRBV4-3 combines with J gene TRBJ1-1; D not resolved. The CDR3 extends over 15 amino acids. Germline CDR1 LGHNA, CDR2 YSLEER. Trimming stripped 2 bases from V and 0 bases from J, with 10 bases between. CDR3 region: CASSQPGGMNTEAFF. The CDR3 DNA is TGCGCCAGCAGCCAACCGGGCGGGATGAACACTGAAGCTTTCTTT.

The rearrangement uses TRBV4-1 and TRBJ2-1, with TRBD1 matching 7 bases. The CDR3 runs 15 residues. CDR1 and CDR2 from the germline V gene are MGHRA and YSYEKL. The ends lost 0 bases at V and 1 base at J; junction bases unmatched: 0. The DNA for the CDR3 is TGCGCCAGCAGCCAAGAGGGACAGTCCTACAATGAGCAGTTCTTC. This codes for CASSQEGQSYNEQFF.

The chain carries TRBV27 and TRBJ2-7; D not resolved. Germline CDR1 reads MNHEY; CDR2 reads SMNVEV (reference sequence). Trimming left V 5 bases short and J 5 bases short, with 7 bases between. The CDR3 has 11 residues. The CDR3 sequence is CASSQGNEQYF. DNA of the CDR3: TGTGCCAGCAGTCAAGGGAACGAGCAGTACTTC.

The chain has TRBV30 and TRBJ2-7, with D possibly TRBD1 on 6 matching bases. This CDR3 region has 13 residues. Germline CDR1 reads GTSNPN; CDR2 reads SVGIG (reference sequence). Trimming cost V 3 bases and J 1 base, with 10 bases left between them. CDR3 coding DNA: TGTGCCTGGAGAGAACAGGGTTCCTACGAGCAGTACTTC. This sequence encodes CAWREQGSYEQYF. Based on the CDR3 plus reference TRBV30 and TRBJ2-7, the full variable domain is SQTIHQWPATLVQPVGSPLSLECTVEGTSNPNLYWYRQAAGRGLQLLFYSVGIGQISSEVPQNLSASRPQDRQFILSSKKLLLSDSGFYLCAWREQGSYEQYFGPGTRLTVT.

CDR3 DNA sequence: TGTGCCAGCAGCTTAGCCAGGGTAACGGACACTGAAGCTTTCTTT. This encodes CASSLARVTDTEAFF. The chain combines TRBV7-8 with TRBJ1-1, with TRBD1 as a possible D gene (5 bases). Trimming shortened V by 0 bases and J by 3 bases, and 11 bases separated the two germline ends. Germline-derived CDR1 and CDR2 are SGHVS and FQNEAQ. The CDR3 extends over 15 amino acids. Looking up the rest from reference TRBV7-8 and TRBJ1-1 gives the full variable domain: GAGVSQSPRYKVAKRGQDVALRCDPISGHVSLFWYQQALGQGPEFLTYFQNEAQLDKSGLPSDRFFAERPEGSVSTLKIQRTQQEDSAVYLCASSLARVTDTEAFFGQGTRLTVV.

This chain joins TRBV7-8 and TRBJ2-7; no clear D gene. Germline CDR1 reads SGHVS; CDR2 reads FQNEAQ. Trimming took off 5 bases at V and 3 bases at J, with 14 bases between the two ends. The CDR3 is 14 residues long. CDR3 DNA sequence: TGTGCCAGCAGCGACCAGGACCGATACTACGAGCAGTACTTC. Translated: CASSDQDRYYEQYF. The variable domain in full, with the rest retrieved from reference TRBV7-8 and TRBJ2-7, is GAGVSQSPRYKVAKRGQDVALRCDPISGHVSLFWYQQALGQGPEFLTYFQNEAQLDKSGLPSDRFFAERPEGSVSTLKIQRTQQEDSAVYLCASSDQDRYYEQYFGPGTRLTVT.